A single sample gave rise to the 12 T cell receptor beta chains below, sequenced in a study of cytomegalovirus exposure and HLA in healthy donors. PCR employed 60 Vbeta and 13 Jbeta primers. Assay used: immunoSEQ multiplex PCR; TCRdb lists only in-frame clones, some missing. Of roughly 180,000 clones listed, 80% to 90% are singletons. The sequenced sample consisted of PBMCs. The receptor source for this set is a man between 18 and 35 years old in good health and CMV-seropositive.

This clone was recorded only once. The chain combines TRBV27 with TRBJ2-7; 7 nucleotides line up with TRBD1. J was trimmed by 2 bases and V by 5 bases; bases with no gene match: 12. In germline, CDR1 is MNHEY, CDR2 SMNVEV (reference sequence). The CDR3 extends over 16 amino acids. The DNA of the CDR3 is TGTGCCAGCAGTCCCCTCGACAGGGCGAGGACCTACGAGCAGTACTTC. Translating it yields CASSPLDRARTYEQYF.

The V and J genes are TRBV7-3 and TRBJ1-2; TRBD1 agrees at 9 bases. CDR3 size: 15 residues. Germline-derived CDR1 and CDR2 are SGHTA and FQGTGA. Trimming at V came to 9 bases and at J to 4 bases, leaving 12 bases not matched to a gene. The CDR3, as DNA: TGTGCCAGTCTAGGGGGGGACAGGGTGGCCTATGGCTACACCTTC. It codes for CASLGGDRVAYGYTF.

The chain recombines TRBV5-1 with TRBJ2-4, with a weak D call TRBD2 (6 bases). The V gene lost 0 bases and the J gene lost 0 bases, with 10 bases spanning the gap. This CDR3 has 16 residues. Germline CDR1 SGHRS, CDR2 YFSETQ. The CDR3 DNA is TGCGCCAGCAGCTTGGCCCCGGGACTAGCCAAAAACATTCAGTACTTC. Its translation is CASSLAPGLAKNIQYF.

The chain carries TRBV2 and TRBJ2-1; TRBD2 matches 9 bases. V gave up 5 bases and J gave up 4 bases; unmatched junction bases: 6. CDR1 is SNHLY and CDR2 is FYNNEI in the germline V gene. This CDR3 has 15 amino acids. This CDR3 reads CASSKTSGAYNEQFF. In nucleotides, the CDR3 is TGTGCCAGCAGTAAGACTAGCGGAGCTTACAATGAGCAGTTCTTC.

The rearrangement joins TRBV6-1 to TRBJ2-2, with 9 bases fitting TRBD1. The germline gives CDR1 MNHNS, CDR2 SASEGT. The J segment lost 1 base and the V segment lost 8 bases, leaving 5 bases of the junction unmatched. There are 15 residues in the CDR3. The CDR3 DNA follows: TGTGCCAGCCGGACAGGGGCCCTGAACACCGGGGAGCTGTTTTTT. Amino acid sequence: CASRTGALNTGELFF.

The V call is TRBV5-5, the J call TRBJ2-7, with a possible D match to TRBD1 (6 bases). This CDR3 region has 15 residues. The V end lost 3 bases, the J end lost 6 bases, and 19 bases lay between the germline ends. The germline V gene encodes CDR1 SGHKS and CDR2 YYEKEE (reference sequence). The CDR3 reads CASSSRDNLRAEQYF. The CDR3 bases are TGTGCCAGCAGCTCCCGGGACAACCTACGGGCCGAGCAGTACTTC.

This chain links TRBV14 with TRBJ2-1; D possibly corresponds to TRBD2 (7 bases). V was clipped by 8 bases and J by 3 bases, with 17 bases between them. Germline V gives CDR1 SGHDN, CDR2 FVKESK. CDR3 size: 15 residues. The DNA for the CDR3 is TGTGCCAGCGGTGGGGGGGCCTTGGGCTACAATGAGCAGTTCTTC. Translation gives CASGGGALGYNEQFF.

In its sample, this clone was seen once. The chain couples TRBV7-9 to TRBJ2-5; 9 nucleotides line up with TRBD1. The better agreement between TRBJ2-7 and the DNA end casts doubt on the J call. This CDR3 region has 14 residues. Germline-derived CDR1 and CDR2 are SEHNR and FQNEAQ (reference sequence). In DNA form, the CDR3 reads TGTGCCAGCAGCAAACCGGGACAGGGAAACGAGCAGTACTTC. Translated: CASSKPGQGNEQYF.

This chain connects TRBV9 to TRBJ1-2; D is unclear. The V gene lost 0 bases and the J gene lost 4 bases, with 10 bases spanning the gap. Germline V gives CDR1 SGDLS, CDR2 YYNGEE. The CDR3 runs to 14 residues. CDR3 sequence: CASSVVSSGYGYTF. CDR3 sequence (DNA): TGTGCCAGCAGCGTAGTTTCTTCGGGCTATGGCTACACCTTC.

The chain carries TRBV10-3 and TRBJ1-1; the D gene is possibly TRBD1 (6 bases). CDR1 is ENHRY and CDR2 is SYGVKD in the germline V gene. V shed 6 bases and J shed 1 base, with 15 bases lying between them. The CDR3 is made up of 15 amino acids. The CDR3: CAIRGATDENTEAFF. The CDR3, as DNA: TGTGCCATCAGGGGGGCCACAGACGAGAACACTGAAGCTTTCTTT.

V and J are TRBV5-4 and TRBJ2-3; a possible D gene is TRBD1 (6 bases). Trimming took off 3 bases at V and 5 bases at J, with 16 bases between the two ends. Germline loops: CDR1 SGHNT, CDR2 YYREEE (reference sequence). This CDR3 has 15 amino acids. CDR3 sequence (DNA): TGTGCCAGCAGCTGGAGAGGGGACACTGAAGATACGCAGTATTTT. Amino acids: CASSWRGDTEDTQYF.

The rearrangement links TRBV25-1 to TRBJ1-2; 7 bases align to TRBD1. The CDR3 length is 12 residues. The germline CDR1 and CDR2 sequences are MGHDK and SYGVNS. The trim removed 4 bases at V and 8 bases at J, leaving 4 bases unmatched. CDR3 protein: CASSGQGGGYTF. The CDR3 DNA reads TGTGCCAGCAGTGGACAGGGAGGAGGCTACACCTTC.